This T cell receptor beta chain comes out of a study of OX40 agonist ivuxolimab in advanced cancers. About the study as a whole: Ivuxolimab was a fully human IgG2 agonistic monoclonal antibody targeting the costimulatory receptor OX40 (CD134). Intravenous ivuxolimab was administered to patients every 2 weeks at six dose levels: 0.01, 0.1, 0.3, 1.5, 3 and 10 mg/kg. Of the 50 to 55 patients in dose escalation, approximately 20 had hepatocellular carcinoma, about 15 had melanoma, 9 had renal cell carcinoma and 9 had head and neck cancer. In the dose-escalation cohort, 82.7% of patients were male, and the mean age was approximately 55 years, with a range of roughly 23 to 85. Patients were allowed to have had prior anti-PD-1, anti-PD-L1 or anti-CTLA-4 therapy, and around 40% of the dose-escalation patients had previously received checkpoint inhibitors. Partial responses occurred in three dose-escalation patients, of whom one had hepatocellular carcinoma and two had cutaneous melanoma. Peripheral TCRbeta sequencing aimed to test whether ivuxolimab altered TCR sequence diversity and caused clonal T-cell expansion. The monotherapy dose-escalation portion (N ≈ 52 patients) of the phase I ivuxolimab trial is reported in the paper.

Broader findings and caveats from the paper: Partial responders in the 0.1-3.0 mg/kg groups had among the lowest normalized peripheral clonal expansion, especially among CD8+ T cells. On average, CD8+ T cells showed more expanded clones than CD4+ T cells after ivuxolimab. Low levels of normalized T-cell clonal expansion were also shown by some nonresponding patients. Which antigens the clonally expanded peripheral T cells were specific for was not determined. Clonal expansion of both CD4+ and CD8+ blood T cells was observed from baseline to week 6 at doses 0.1 to 3.0 mg/kg.

The CDR1 and CDR2 encoded by the germline V gene are SGHTA and FQGNSA. CDR3 length: 15 amino acids, cysteine to phenylalanine. The DNA shown is the 45-base CDR3, in frame from base 1. The V and J ends are trimmed by 6 bases and 0 bases, leaving 12 bases between them. Concerning this clone itself: This receptor's antigen is unknown. No qualities accompany the bases; no much larger clone lies one base away.

Patients with autoimmune disease history or receiving systemic immunosuppression were excluded from the trial. Peripheral blood for TCR sequencing was drawn from every dose cohort at baseline, at cycle 4 day 1 and at cycle 7 day 1. Samples came from an open-label, multicenter, first-in-human phase I dose-escalation trial of ivuxolimab. Adults with locally advanced or metastatic melanoma, renal cell, hepatocellular, or head and neck squamous cell carcinoma were enrolled in the trial. Before TCR sequencing, CD4+ T cells and CD8+ T cells were sorted from peripheral blood as separate populations. For sequencing of the TCRbeta CDR3 region, genomic DNA was extracted from the sorted cells. The immunoSEQ Assay was used to sequence the TCRbeta CDR3 regions. Held by TCRdb, this immuneACCESS table contains in-frame sequences only and omits some clones. Under half of the omission traces to an unresolved V gene where checked; the cause of the rest is unknown. In this sample the table shows approximately 100,000 clones, less than 95% of which occur a single time. Around 0.47% of the sample goes to the ten largest clones.

Source: CD4+ or CD8+ T cells sorted from blood, taken in a trial of the OX40 agonist ivuxolimab. This TCR was recovered from an adult with an advanced solid tumor such as melanoma, head and neck, liver or kidney cancer. The chain is assembled from TRBV7-2 and TRBJ2-1; confidence is insufficient to name the D gene. The sequence in DNA is TGTGCCAGCAGGCTCGCCGCGAGCTCCTACAATGAGCAGTTCTTC. Its translation is CASRLAASSYNEQFF. The CDR3, completed at both ends by the reference TRBV7-2 and TRBJ2-1 genes, gives the full variable domain GAGVSQSPSNKVTEKGKDVELRCDPISGHTALYWYRQSLGQGLEFLIYFQGNSAPDKSGLPSDRFSAERTGGSVSTLTIQRTQQEDSAVYLCASRLAASSYNEQFFGPGTRLTVL.